This TCR beta chain was recorded in a study of beta chain features in type 1 diabetes. About the research overall: Patients and healthy donors were similar in age, gender and cell yields. The study's findings and limits: There was no resolution here of whether HLA type influences TCRB rearrangement.

On this clone: The antigen remains unidentified.

This CDR3 has 11 amino acids. Germline V lookup: CDR1 ENHRY, CDR2 SYGVKD. V lost 0 bases and J lost 13, with 9 bases in between. TCRB transcripts that were expressed got sequenced, as all of the isolated RNA had been reverse transcribed. Generated by immunoSEQ multiplex PCR, the TCRdb table keeps only in-frame clones and is missing some. The sample includes some 900,000 clones, 15% to 20% seen only once; the top ten take 0.02% to 0.025%. CD45RO/CCR7/CD25/CD127/CD95/CD27 sorting isolated CD4+ naive, central memory, regulatory and stem cell-like memory cells. The chain couples TRBV10-3 to TRBJ1-2, with TRBD1 as a possible D gene (5 bases). The source of this sequence is a young woman in good health. Sequencing was done on a sample of naive CD4+ T cells from blood. The CDR3 loop is CAISESKGFTF. The CDR3 bases are TGTGCCATCAGTGAGTCGAAGGGGTTCACCTTC.